These 9 T cell receptor beta chains were sequenced from one sample in a study of shared clonotypes between healthy human individuals. It was CD45RO-negative cells, positively selected for CCR7, that made up naive CD8 cells, with terminally differentiated effector memory CD45RA+ cells excluded. Only in-frame clones appear in the TCRdb table, and some are missing; sequencing was by immunoSEQ multiplex PCR. Of 750,000 to 1,000,000 clones listed, more than 85% are singletons. The sequenced sample consisted of naive CD8+ T cells sorted from blood. These TCRs come from a man aged 25 to 40 in good health.

The V and J genes are TRBV6-1 and TRBJ2-7; D gene unclear. The CDR3 is 12 amino acids. Germline V gene sequence: CDR1 MNHNS, CDR2 SASEGT. Trimming left V 1 base short and J 6 bases short, with 7 bases between. CDR3 sequence: CASSEDFGEQYF. The CDR3 coding sequence is TGTGCCAGCAGTGAAGACTTTGGCGAGCAGTACTTC.

V usage is TRBV5-1 and J usage is TRBJ1-1, with 7 bases that match TRBD1. J was trimmed by 2 bases and V by 4 bases; bases with no gene match: 17. The CDR3 spans 18 residues. Looked up from germline, CDR1 is SGHRS and CDR2 is YFSETQ. The CDR3 is CASSPTGSRAGLNTEAFF. The CDR3 DNA follows: TGCGCCAGCAGCCCGACAGGGTCCCGAGCGGGGTTAAACACTGAAGCTTTCTTT.

CDR3 region: CASSGLEAFF. Here the CDR3 DNA reads TGTGCCAGCTCAGGGCTTGAAGCTTTCTTT. This rearrangement joins TRBV18 to TRBJ1-1; no definite D call. V gave up 5 bases and J gave up 7 bases, with 5 bases separating them. This CDR3 is 10 amino acids long. Germline CDR1 and CDR2: KGHSH and LQKENI.

This clone was counted once. The chain has TRBV4-3 and TRBJ2-7; D perhaps matches TRBD2 (6 bases). V shed 1 base and J shed 3 bases, with 13 bases lying between them. This CDR3 spans 15 amino acids. The V gene's germline CDR1 is LGHNA and CDR2 YSLEER. The DNA of the CDR3 is TGCGCCAGCAGCCAAGGGTATAGCGGTTACTACGAGCAGTACTTC. It specifies CASSQGYSGYYEQYF.

The chain is built from TRBV11-2 and TRBJ1-4, with D maybe TRBD1 (5 bases). The V end lost 5 bases, the J end lost 2 bases, and 15 bases lay between the germline ends. The CDR3 runs 16 residues. CDR1 is SGHAT and CDR2 is FQNNGV in the germline V gene. The CDR3 DNA reads as TGTGCCAGCAGCAAGGGAGAACGGGGCACTAATGAAAAACTGTTTTTT. Protein sequence: CASSKGERGTNEKLFF.

The chain joins TRBV7-9 to TRBJ2-5, with D hard to call. V was pared by 2 bases and J by 3 bases, with 13 bases between. The CDR3 contains 15 residues. The germline V gene encodes CDR1 SEHNR and CDR2 FQNEAQ (reference sequence). The CDR3 region is CASSLLEGSEETQYF. The CDR3, as DNA: TGTGCCAGCAGCTTATTGGAAGGGTCAGAAGAGACCCAGTACTTC.

The chain has TRBV4-1 and TRBJ1-2; 7 bases map to TRBD1. Trimming took 5 bases from V and 4 from J; bases not matched to a gene: 7. Germline CDR1 and CDR2: MGHRA and YSYEKL. The CDR3 spans 14 residues. CDR3 nucleotide sequence: TGCGCCAGCAGCAACCCGGGACAGTCCTATGGCTACACCTTC. This translates into CASSNPGQSYGYTF.

This chain links TRBV27 with TRBJ1-1; D perhaps matches TRBD1 (6 bases). From germline, CDR1 is MNHEY and CDR2 SMNVEV (reference sequence). The length of the CDR3 is 13 residues. Trimming stripped 7 bases from V and 4 bases from J, with 13 bases between. In nucleotides, the CDR3 is TGTGCCAGCACGCGGGGGGCGGGCACTGAAGCTTTCTTT. Amino acids: CASTRGAGTEAFF.

This rearrangement joins TRBV7-6 to TRBJ2-3; D remains ambiguous. The CDR3 is 14 amino acids. Germline V CDR1 and CDR2: SGHVS, FNYEAQ. V lost 1 base and J 5 bases, leaving 10 bases between the germline ends. As DNA, the CDR3 is TGTGCCAGCAGCTTAGTTGGGCCAAAAGATACGCAGTATTTT. Its translation is CASSLVGPKDTQYF.